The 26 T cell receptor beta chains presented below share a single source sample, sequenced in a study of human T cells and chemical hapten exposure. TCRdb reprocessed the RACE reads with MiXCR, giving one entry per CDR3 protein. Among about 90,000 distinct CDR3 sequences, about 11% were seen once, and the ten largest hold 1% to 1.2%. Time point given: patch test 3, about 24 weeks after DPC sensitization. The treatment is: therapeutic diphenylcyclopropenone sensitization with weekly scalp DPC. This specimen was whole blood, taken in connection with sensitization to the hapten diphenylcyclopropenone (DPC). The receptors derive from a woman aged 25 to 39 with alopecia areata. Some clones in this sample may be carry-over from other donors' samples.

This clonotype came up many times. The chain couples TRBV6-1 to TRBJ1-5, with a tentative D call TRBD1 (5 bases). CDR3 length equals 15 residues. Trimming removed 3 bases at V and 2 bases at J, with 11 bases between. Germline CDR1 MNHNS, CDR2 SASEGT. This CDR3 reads CASSEAGMGNQPQHF. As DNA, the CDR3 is TGTGCCAGCAGTGAGGCAGGGATGGGCAATCAGCCCCAGCATTTT.

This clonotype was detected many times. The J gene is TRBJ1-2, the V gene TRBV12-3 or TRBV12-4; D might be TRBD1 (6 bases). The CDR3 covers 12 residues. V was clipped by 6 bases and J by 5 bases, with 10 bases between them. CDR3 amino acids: CASSLQGYGYTF. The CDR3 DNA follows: TGTGCCAGCAGCCTCCAGGGGTATGGCTACACCTTC.

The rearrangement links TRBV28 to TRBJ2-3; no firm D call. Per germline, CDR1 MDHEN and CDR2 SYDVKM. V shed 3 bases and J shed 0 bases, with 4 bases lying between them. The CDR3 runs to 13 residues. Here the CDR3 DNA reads TGTGCCAGCAGTTTTGATAGCACAGATACGCAGTATTTT. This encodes CASSFDSTDTQYF.

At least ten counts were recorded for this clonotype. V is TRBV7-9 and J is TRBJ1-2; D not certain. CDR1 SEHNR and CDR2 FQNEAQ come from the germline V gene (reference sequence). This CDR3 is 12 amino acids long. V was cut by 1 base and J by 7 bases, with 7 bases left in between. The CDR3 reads CASSLEDGGYTF. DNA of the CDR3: TGTGCCAGCAGCTTAGAGGATGGTGGCTACACCTTC. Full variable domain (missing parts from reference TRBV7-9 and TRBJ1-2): DTGVSQNPRHKITKRGQNVTFRCDPISEHNRLYWYRQTLGQGPEFLTYFQNEAQLEKSRLLSDRFSAERPKGSFSTLEIQRTEQGDSAMYLCASSLEDGGYTFGSGTRLTVV.

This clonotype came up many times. CDR3 sequence: CASSLDSNYGYTF. The CDR3 region has the DNA TGTGCCAGCAGCCTTGACTCCAACTATGGCTACACCTTC. The rearrangement uses TRBV7-2 and TRBJ1-2; no firm D call. Germline values: CDR1 SGHTA, CDR2 FQGNSA. The CDR3 contains 13 residues. V lost 5 bases, J lost 2 bases, and 9 bases lay in between.

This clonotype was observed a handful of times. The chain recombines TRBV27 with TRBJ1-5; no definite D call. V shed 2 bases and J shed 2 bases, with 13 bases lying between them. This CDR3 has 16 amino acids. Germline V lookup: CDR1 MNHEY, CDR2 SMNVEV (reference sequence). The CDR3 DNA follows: TGTGCCAGCAGTTTAAGCACGTCGGGAGGCAATCAGCCCCAGCATTTT. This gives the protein CASSLSTSGGNQPQHF.

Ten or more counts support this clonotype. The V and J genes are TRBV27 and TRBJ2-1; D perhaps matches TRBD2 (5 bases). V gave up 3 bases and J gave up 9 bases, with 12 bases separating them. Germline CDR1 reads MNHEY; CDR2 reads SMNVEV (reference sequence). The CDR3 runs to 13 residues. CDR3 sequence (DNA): TGTGCCAGCAGTTTCATGCGGCGGGCTGAGCAGTTCTTC. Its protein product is CASSFMRRAEQFF.

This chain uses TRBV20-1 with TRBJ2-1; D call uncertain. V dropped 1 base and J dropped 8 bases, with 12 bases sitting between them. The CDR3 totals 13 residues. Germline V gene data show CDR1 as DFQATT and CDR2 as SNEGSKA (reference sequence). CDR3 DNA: TGCAGTGCTAGAGTTTGGTCCGGGCATGAGCAGTTCTTC. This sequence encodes CSARVWSGHEQFF.

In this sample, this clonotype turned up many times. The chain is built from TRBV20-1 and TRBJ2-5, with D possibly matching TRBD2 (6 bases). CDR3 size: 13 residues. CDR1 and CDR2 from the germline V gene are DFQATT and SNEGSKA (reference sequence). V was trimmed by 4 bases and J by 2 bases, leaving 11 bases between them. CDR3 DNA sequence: TGCAGTGCTATTACCGGGACTCAAGAGACCCAGTACTTC. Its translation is CSAITGTQETQYF.

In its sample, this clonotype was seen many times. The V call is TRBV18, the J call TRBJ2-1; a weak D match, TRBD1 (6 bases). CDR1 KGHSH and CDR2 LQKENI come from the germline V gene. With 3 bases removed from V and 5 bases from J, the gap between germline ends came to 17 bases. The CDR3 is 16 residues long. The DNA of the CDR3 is TGTGCCAGCTCACCTCCCAACTTGGACAGAAACAATGAGCAGTTCTTC. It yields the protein CASSPPNLDRNNEQFF. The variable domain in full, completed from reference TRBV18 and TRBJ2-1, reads NAGVMQNPRHLVRRRGQEARLRCSPMKGHSHVYWYRQLPEEGLKFMVYLQKENIIDESGMPKERFSAEFPKEGPSILRIQQVVRGDSAAYFCASSPPNLDRNNEQFFGPGTRLTVL.

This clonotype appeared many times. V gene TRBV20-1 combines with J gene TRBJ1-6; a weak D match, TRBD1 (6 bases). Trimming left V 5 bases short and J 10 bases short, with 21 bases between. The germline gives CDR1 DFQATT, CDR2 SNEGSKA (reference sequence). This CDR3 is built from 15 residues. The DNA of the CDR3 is TGCAGTGCTTCGAACGGACAGACCGTCCGATCACCCCTCCACTTT. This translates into CSASNGQTVRSPLHF.

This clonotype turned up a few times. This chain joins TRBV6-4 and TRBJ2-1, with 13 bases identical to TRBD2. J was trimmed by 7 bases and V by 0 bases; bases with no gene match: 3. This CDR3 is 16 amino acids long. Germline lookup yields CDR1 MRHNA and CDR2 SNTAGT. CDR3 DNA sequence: TGTGCCAGCAGTGACTCGAGGACTAGCGGGGGAAATGAGCAGTTCTTC. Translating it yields CASSDSRTSGGNEQFF.

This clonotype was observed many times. For the CDR3, the DNA is TGTGCCAGCAGTTCCCAGGACAGGAGTGTCTACAATGAGCAGTTCTTC. This encodes CASSSQDRSVYNEQFF. The V and J genes are TRBV28 and TRBJ2-1; 7 positions match TRBD1. CDR1 and CDR2 (germline): MDHEN, SYDVKM. With 4 bases clipped from V and 3 bases from J, the junction kept 9 bases outside the gene matches. The CDR3 runs 16 residues.

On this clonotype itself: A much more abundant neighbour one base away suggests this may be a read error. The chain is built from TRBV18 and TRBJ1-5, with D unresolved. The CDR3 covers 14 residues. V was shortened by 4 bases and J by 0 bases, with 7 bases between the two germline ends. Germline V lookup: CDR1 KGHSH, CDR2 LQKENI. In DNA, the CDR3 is TGTGCCAGCTCACTGGCACTTAGCAATCAGCCCCAGCATTTT. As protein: CASSLALSNQPQHF.

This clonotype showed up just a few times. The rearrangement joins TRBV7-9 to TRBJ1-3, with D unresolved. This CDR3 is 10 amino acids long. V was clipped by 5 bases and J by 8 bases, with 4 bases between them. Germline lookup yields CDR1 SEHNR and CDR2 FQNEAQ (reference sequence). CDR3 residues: CASSRDTIYF. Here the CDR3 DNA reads TGTGCCAGCAGCCGGGACACCATATATTTT. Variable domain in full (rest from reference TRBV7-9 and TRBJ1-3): DTGVSQNPRHKITKRGQNVTFRCDPISEHNRLYWYRQTLGQGPEFLTYFQNEAQLEKSRLLSDRFSAERPKGSFSTLEIQRTEQGDSAMYLCASSRDTIYFGEGSWLTVV.

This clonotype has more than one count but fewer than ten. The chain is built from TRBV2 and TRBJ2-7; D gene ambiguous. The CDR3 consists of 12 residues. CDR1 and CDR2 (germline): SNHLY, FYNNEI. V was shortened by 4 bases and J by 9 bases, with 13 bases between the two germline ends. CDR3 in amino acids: CASSGPDGRQYV. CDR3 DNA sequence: TGTGCCAGCAGTGGGCCCGACGGTCGGCAGTACGTC.

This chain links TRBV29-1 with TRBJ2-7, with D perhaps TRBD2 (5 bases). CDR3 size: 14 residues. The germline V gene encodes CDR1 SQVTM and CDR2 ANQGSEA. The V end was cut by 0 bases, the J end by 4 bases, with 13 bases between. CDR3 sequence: CSVEDRIGGYEQYF. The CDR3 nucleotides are TGCAGCGTTGAAGATCGAATCGGAGGATACGAGCAGTACTTC.

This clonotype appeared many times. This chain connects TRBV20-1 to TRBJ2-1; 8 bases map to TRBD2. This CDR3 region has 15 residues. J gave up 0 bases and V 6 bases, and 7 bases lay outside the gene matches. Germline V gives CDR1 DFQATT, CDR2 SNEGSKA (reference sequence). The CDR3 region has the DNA TGCAGTGCCCCCACTAGCGGATCCTCCTACAATGAGCAGTTCTTC. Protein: CSAPTSGSSYNEQFF.

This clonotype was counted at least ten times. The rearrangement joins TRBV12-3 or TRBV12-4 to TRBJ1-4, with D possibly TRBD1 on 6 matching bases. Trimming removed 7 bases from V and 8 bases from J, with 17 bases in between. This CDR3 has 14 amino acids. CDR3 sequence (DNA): TGTGCCAGCACTCCGGGACATATGAGCGAAAAACTGTTTTTT. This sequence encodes CASTPGHMSEKLFF.

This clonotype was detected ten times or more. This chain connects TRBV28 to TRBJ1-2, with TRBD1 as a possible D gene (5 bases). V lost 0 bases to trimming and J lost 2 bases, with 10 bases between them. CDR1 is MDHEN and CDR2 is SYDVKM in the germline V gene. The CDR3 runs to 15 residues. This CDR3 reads CASSLWSGGNYGYTF. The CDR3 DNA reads TGTGCCAGCAGTTTATGGTCTGGGGGAAACTATGGCTACACCTTC.

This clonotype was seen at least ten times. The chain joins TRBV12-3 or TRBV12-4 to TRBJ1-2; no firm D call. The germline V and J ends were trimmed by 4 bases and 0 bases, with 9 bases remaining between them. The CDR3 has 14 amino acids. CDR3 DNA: TGTGCCAGCAGTTACCAGCTAACTAACTATGGCTACACCTTC. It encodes CASSYQLTNYGYTF.

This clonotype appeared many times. The CDR3 nucleotides are TGTGCCAGTTGGGCCGGGGGTACCTACGAGCAGTACTTC. It translates to CASWAGGTYEQYF. The rearrangement uses TRBV6-6 and TRBJ2-7, with D perhaps TRBD2 (6 bases). Trimming took off 9 bases at V and 2 bases at J, with 14 bases between the two ends. CDR3 length: 13 residues. The germline gives CDR1 MNHNY, CDR2 SVGAGI (reference sequence).

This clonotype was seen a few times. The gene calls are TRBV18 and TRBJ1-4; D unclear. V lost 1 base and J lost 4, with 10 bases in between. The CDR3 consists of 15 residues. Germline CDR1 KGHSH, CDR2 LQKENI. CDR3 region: CASSPLAQLNEKLFF. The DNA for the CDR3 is TGTGCCAGCTCACCACTTGCACAGCTTAATGAAAAACTGTTTTTT.

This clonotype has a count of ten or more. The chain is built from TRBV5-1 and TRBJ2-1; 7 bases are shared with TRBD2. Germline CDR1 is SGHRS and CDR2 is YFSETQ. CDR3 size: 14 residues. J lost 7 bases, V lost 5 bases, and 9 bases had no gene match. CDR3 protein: CASRIGLADNEQFF. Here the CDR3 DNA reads TGCGCCAGCAGAATCGGCCTAGCGGATAATGAGCAGTTCTTC.

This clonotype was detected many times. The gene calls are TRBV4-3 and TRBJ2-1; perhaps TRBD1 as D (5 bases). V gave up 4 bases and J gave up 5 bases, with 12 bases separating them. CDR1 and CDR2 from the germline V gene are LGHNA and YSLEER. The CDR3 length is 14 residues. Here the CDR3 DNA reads TGCGCCAGCAGCCGACAACAGGTCCACAATGAGCAGTTCTTC. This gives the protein CASSRQQVHNEQFF.

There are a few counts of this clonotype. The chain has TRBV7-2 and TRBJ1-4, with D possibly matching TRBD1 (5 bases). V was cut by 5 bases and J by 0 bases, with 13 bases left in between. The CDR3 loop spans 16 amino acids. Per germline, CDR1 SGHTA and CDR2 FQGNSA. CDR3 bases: TGTGCCAGCAGCCGACAGAACATTGCAACTAATGAAAAACTGTTTTTT. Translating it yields CASSRQNIATNEKLFF. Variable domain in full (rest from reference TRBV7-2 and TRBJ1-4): GAGVSQSPSNKVTEKGKDVELRCDPISGHTALYWYRQSLGQGLEFLIYFQGNSAPDKSGLPSDRFSAERTGGSVSTLTIQRTQQEDSAVYLCASSRQNIATNEKLFFGSGTQLSVL.